These 9 T cell receptor beta chains came from one sample sequenced in a study of monozygotic twins with inflammatory bowel disease. TCRdb re-called the 5' RACE reads and gives one entry per CDR3 protein, without DNA. The sample table sets out about 330,000 distinct CDR3 sequences. The source material was blood. The receptors originated from a human donor with ulcerative colitis or Crohn's disease, or a healthy co-twin of an affected twin (not recorded which).

The CDR3: CSVVRDSCEQYF. The V gene is TRBV29-1, the J gene TRBJ2-7; there is no DNA to check the TCRdb D call of TRBD2. The CDR3 totals 12 residues. Looked up from germline, CDR1 is SQVTM and CDR2 is ANQGSEA.

The V and J genes are TRBV5-1 and TRBJ2-1; the TRBD2 assignment by TCRdb is unverifiable without DNA. The CDR3 consists of 16 residues. The germline gives CDR1 SGHRS, CDR2 YFSETQ. CDR3 sequence: CASSSTSGWSYNEQFF.

The rearrangement links TRBV28 to TRBJ2-7; TCRdb designates TRBD2, a call that cannot be tested without DNA. CDR1 MDHEN and CDR2 SYDVKM come from the germline V gene. The CDR3 length is 13 residues. CDR3 protein: CASSFWGGKGQYF.

The chain links TRBV28 to TRBJ1-5. The CDR3 is 15 residues long. Germline V gene sequence: CDR1 MDHEN, CDR2 SYDVKM. CDR3: CASSLQAHYNQPQHF.

This chain's CDR3 is CATRSRLAGNEQFF. This rearrangement joins TRBV15 to TRBJ2-1; TCRdb's assignment of TRBD2 cannot be checked, as there is no DNA. This CDR3 spans 14 amino acids. CDR1 is LNHNV, CDR2 YYDKDF, per germline (reference sequence).

The chain links TRBV4-3 to TRBJ1-2; TCRdb's D call of TRBD1 is untestable without DNA. From germline, CDR1 is LGHNA and CDR2 YSLEER. This CDR3 comprises 15 residues. This CDR3 is CASSQGTGTNYGYTF.

The J gene is TRBJ2-1, the V gene TRBV12-3 or TRBV12-4; the TCRdb call, TRBD1, lacks DNA for checking. The CDR3 contains 16 residues. Here the CDR3 reads CASSFLGTSSYNEQFF.

V gene TRBV10-3 combines with J gene TRBJ1-5; TCRdb lists TRBD1, though no DNA is available to test this call. CDR3 length: 14 residues. CDR1 is ENHRY, CDR2 SYGVKD, per germline. CDR3 sequence: CASAGTGGGQPQHF.

This chain links TRBV6-2 or TRBV6-3 with TRBJ1-6; the TCRdb D gene call, TRBD1, has no DNA to confirm it. The CDR3 has 19 residues. Germline V lookup: CDR1 MNHEY, CDR2 SVGEGT. The CDR3 loop reads CASSYPTDRSDSYNSPLHF.